These 4 T cell receptor beta chains came from one sample sequenced in a study of T-cell reconstitution after alpha-beta-depleted transplantation in children. Unique molecular identifiers tagged the TCRbeta library. One entry per CDR3 protein results from TCRdb running MiXCR on the PCR reads. The table shows about 300,000 distinct CDR3 sequences, with nearly 8% occurring only once. Whole-study findings and limits: T-cell numbers and diversity, one year after transplant, stemmed largely from T cells that were newly produced.

No cognate antigen is known for these TCRs. The sample in question was peripheral blood, obtained 360 days after TCRalphabeta/CD19-depleted stem cell transplant. The receptors were gathered from a female patient aged 2 to 10 who had a stem cell transplant for Fanconi anemia, so the T cells may come from the graft donor.

In this sample, this clonotype turned up many times. V is TRBV20-1 and J is TRBJ2-7; TRBD1 matches 10 bases. This CDR3 region has 14 residues. Per the germline V gene, CDR1 is DFQATT and CDR2 is SNEGSKA (reference sequence). V lost 1 base, J lost 3 bases, and 3 bases stayed unmatched. CDR3 sequence reads: CSARGDRGSYEQYF. The CDR3 DNA reads as TGCAGTGCTAGAGGGGACAGGGGCAGCTACGAGCAGTACTTC.

This clonotype has at least ten counts. V and J are TRBV3-1 and TRBJ2-7, with D tentatively TRBD2 (7 bases). This CDR3 has 12 residues. Trimming stripped 7 bases from V and 6 bases from J, with 13 bases between. Germline loops: CDR1 LGHDT, CDR2 YNNKEL (reference sequence). CDR3 residues: CASKRGGSEQYF. The CDR3 region has the DNA TGTGCCAGCAAACGCGGGGGCTCCGAGCAGTACTTC.

This clonotype has more than one count but fewer than ten. The chain uses TRBV25-1 and TRBJ1-1; the D is unclear. Germline V gene sequence: CDR1 MGHDK, CDR2 SYGVNS. This CDR3 region has 13 residues. V was trimmed by 7 bases and J by 5 bases, leaving 14 bases between them. This CDR3 reads CASTSRFSTEAFF. CDR3 sequence (DNA): TGTGCCAGCACATCTCGGTTTTCGACTGAAGCTTTCTTT.

The table lists this clonotype with a few counts. This rearrangement joins TRBV5-6 to TRBJ2-1, with a weak D call TRBD2 (6 bases). This CDR3 spans 12 amino acids. Germline V gene lookup returns CDR1 SGHDT and CDR2 YYEEEE. Trimming removed 4 bases from V and 9 bases from J, with 11 bases in between. CDR3 in DNA: TGTGCCAGCAGCGTGGCGGGGTTTGAGCAGTTCTTC. Translating gives CASSVAGFEQFF.